Ten or more counts support the clone carrying this T cell receptor beta chain. TCRdb processed the 5' RACE reads anew with MiXCR; each CDR3 protein has one entry. The data contain approximately 250,000 distinct CDR3 sequences, 8% to 11% of them singletons. This sample is drawn from a study of CD8 T cells in ankylosing spondylitis. Germline lookup yields CDR1 LGHNA and CDR2 YNFKEQ. The J segment lost 4 bases and the V segment lost 2 bases, leaving 14 bases of the junction unmatched. The CDR3 is 18 residues long. The V and J genes are TRBV4-2 and TRBJ1-2; 9 nucleotides align to TRBD1. The specimen sequenced was blood, either unsorted or a sorted T cell fraction (not recorded which). This clonotype originated in a male donor with ankylosing spondylitis or in good health (not recorded which). Here the CDR3 reads CASSQSRTGATTPYGYTF. DNA of the CDR3: TGTGCCAGCAGCCAAAGTCGGACAGGGGCCACGACACCCTATGGCTACACCTTC.